These 20 T cell receptor beta chains originate from one sample sequenced in a study of cytomegalovirus exposure and HLA in healthy donors. Both 60 Vbeta primers and 13 Jbeta primers went into the PCR. Assay used: immunoSEQ multiplex PCR; TCRdb lists only in-frame clones, some missing. The table includes 80,000 to 100,000 clones, more than 65% detected once. The sequenced sample was PBMCs. These TCRs come from a woman between 18 and 29 years old in good health and CMV-seropositive.

The rearrangement links TRBV7-2 to TRBJ2-7; unclear D gene. The CDR3 loop spans 11 amino acids. V lost 1 base, J lost 6 bases, and 4 bases lay in between. The germline V gene encodes CDR1 SGHTA and CDR2 FQGNSA. The CDR3 region has the DNA TGTGCCAGCAGCTTAGGAGCCGAGCAGTACTTC. As protein: CASSLGAEQYF.

The chain is built from TRBV9 and TRBJ1-1; 7 positions agree with TRBD1. The V segment lost 5 bases and the J segment 3 bases; nucleotides outside the gene matches: 4. The CDR3 consists of 13 residues. Germline V gives CDR1 SGDLS, CDR2 YYNGEE. Here the CDR3 reads CASSITGDTEAFF. CDR3 DNA sequence: TGTGCCAGCAGTATAACAGGGGACACTGAAGCTTTCTTT.

This clone has a single count. This rearrangement joins TRBV27 to TRBJ2-5, with TRBD2 matching 7 bases. The germline V gene encodes CDR1 MNHEY and CDR2 SMNVEV (reference sequence). The J segment lost 4 bases and the V segment lost 4 bases, leaving 6 bases of the junction unmatched. This CDR3 spans 14 amino acids. The CDR3 region is CASSSRSGGETQYF. As DNA, the CDR3 is TGTGCCAGCAGTTCCCGATCGGGAGGAGAGACCCAGTACTTC.

V usage is TRBV7-8 and J usage is TRBJ1-5; 10 bases align to TRBD1. Germline values: CDR1 SGHVS, CDR2 FQNEAQ. J gave up 7 bases and V 3 bases, and 9 bases lay outside the gene matches. There are 16 residues in the CDR3. Here the CDR3 reads CASSLGRDRGQQPQHF. The DNA for the CDR3 is TGTGCCAGCAGCTTGGGAAGGGACAGGGGTCAACAGCCCCAGCATTTT. Full variable domain (outside the CDR3, taken from reference TRBV7-8 and TRBJ1-5): GAGVSQSPRYKVAKRGQDVALRCDPISGHVSLFWYQQALGQGPEFLTYFQNEAQLDKSGLPSDRFFAERPEGSVSTLKIQRTQQEDSAVYLCASSLGRDRGQQPQHFGDGTRLSIL.

The chain is built from TRBV5-1 and TRBJ2-2, with D tentatively TRBD2 (5 bases). Trimming shortened V by 5 bases and J by 3 bases, and 14 bases separated the two germline ends. This CDR3 is built from 15 residues. CDR1 is SGHRS, CDR2 YFSETQ, per germline. CDR3 DNA: TGCGCCAGCAGGATAGTTTCGAGGGACACCGGGGAGCTGTTTTTT. Protein product: CASRIVSRDTGELFF.

V is TRBV6-6 and J is TRBJ1-1, with 7 bases that match TRBD1. Germline V gene lookup returns CDR1 MNHNY and CDR2 SVGAGI (reference sequence). With V trimmed by 4 bases and J by 4 bases, 6 bases remained unmatched. CDR3 length equals 14 residues. CDR3: CASSWDRTSTEAFF. The CDR3 coding sequence is TGTGCCAGCAGTTGGGACAGAACGAGCACTGAAGCTTTCTTT.

The genes are TRBV15 and TRBJ2-7; TRBD1 is a possible D gene (6 bases). Germline CDR1 is LNHNV and CDR2 is YYDKDF (reference sequence). Trimming took off 1 base at V and 2 bases at J, with 9 bases between the two ends. This CDR3 has 14 residues. The CDR3 DNA sequence: TGTGCCACCAGCAGAGGCAGACAGGCCTACGAGCAGTACTTC. This sequence encodes CATSRGRQAYEQYF.

CDR3 amino acids: CASSDLTSDGKYF. The DNA of the CDR3 is TGTGCCAGCAGTGACCTGACTAGCGACGGAAAGTACTTC. The rearrangement joins TRBV2 to TRBJ2-7, with 8 bases lining up with TRBD2. The trim removed 3 bases at V and 11 bases at J, leaving 9 bases unmatched. This CDR3 is 13 amino acids long. CDR1 SNHLY and CDR2 FYNNEI come from the germline V gene.

This clone was detected only a few times. V gene TRBV5-8 combines with J gene TRBJ2-2, with D tentatively TRBD2 (6 bases). Germline lookup yields CDR1 SGHTS and CDR2 YDEGEE. V was clipped by 4 bases and J by 0 bases, with 22 bases between them. The CDR3 sequence is 19 residues long. Written as DNA, the CDR3 is TGTGCCAGCAGCCCAACGGGGGACTCCTTATTCTCGAACACCGGGGAGCTGTTTTTT. Translated, it gives CASSPTGDSLFSNTGELFF. Full variable domain (remainder filled in from reference TRBV5-8 and TRBJ2-2): EAGVTQSPTHLIKTRGQQATLRCSPISGHTSVYWYQQALGLGLQFLLWYDEGEERNRGNFPPRFSGRQFPNYSSELNVNALELEDSALYLCASSPTGDSLFSNTGELFFGEGSRLTVL.

This chain uses TRBV5-8 with TRBJ1-2; D perhaps matches TRBD1 (6 bases). Germline-derived CDR1 and CDR2 are SGHTS and YDEGEE. Trimming removed 2 bases at V and 8 bases at J, with 16 bases between. The CDR3 loop spans 14 amino acids. CDR3 in DNA: TGTGCCAGCAGCTTCGGGACACGGGTCGGAGGCTACACCTTC. It codes for CASSFGTRVGGYTF.

The V and J genes are TRBV11-2 and TRBJ2-2; D is unresolved. The V and J ends lost 2 bases and 1 base respectively, with 11 bases between them. The CDR3 length is 16 residues. The germline gives CDR1 SGHAT, CDR2 FQNNGV. Here the CDR3 reads CASSLTMMQNTGELFF. CDR3 in DNA: TGTGCCAGCAGCTTAACTATGATGCAGAACACCGGGGAGCTGTTTTTT.

This chain uses TRBV5-1 with TRBJ2-3; 8 nucleotides line up with TRBD2. Germline CDR1 and CDR2: SGHRS and YFSETQ. The length of the CDR3 is 16 residues. Trimming at V came to 1 base and at J to 6 bases, leaving 10 bases not matched to a gene. The CDR3 spells CASSLYPSGSGDTQYF. Here the CDR3 DNA reads TGCGCCAGCAGCTTGTATCCCAGCGGGAGTGGGGATACGCAGTATTTT.

This clone was detected once. V and J are TRBV6-1 and TRBJ1-4; D may be TRBD1 (5 bases). This CDR3 region has 14 residues. Germline-derived CDR1 and CDR2 are MNHNS and SASEGT. Trimming took off 2 bases at V and 8 bases at J, with 12 bases between the two ends. The CDR3 loop reads CASSERGVREKLFF. The CDR3 DNA sequence: TGTGCCAGCAGTGAACGGGGGGTGAGAGAAAAACTGTTTTTT.

The V gene is TRBV6-5, the J gene TRBJ1-5; 7 bases line up with TRBD1. J lost 7 bases, V lost 3 bases, and 9 bases had no gene match. This CDR3 region has 15 residues. Per germline, CDR1 MNHEY and CDR2 SVGAGI. CDR3 DNA sequence: TGTGCCAGCAGTTATGCTGAGACAGGGCGCCAGCCCCAGCATTTT. Encoded protein: CASSYAETGRQPQHF.

V is TRBV18 and J is TRBJ2-7, with D possibly matching TRBD1 (5 bases). The V end was cut by 3 bases, the J end by 5 bases, with 14 bases between. Looked up from germline, CDR1 is KGHSH and CDR2 is LQKENI. The length of the CDR3 is 14 residues. Here the CDR3 reads CASSPLPDSHEQYF. CDR3 in DNA: TGTGCCAGCTCACCCCTACCCGACAGCCACGAGCAGTACTTC.

There are a few counts of this clone. The chain recombines TRBV27 with TRBJ2-7, with 11 bases aligning to TRBD2. V dropped 8 bases and J dropped 0; count of bases not matched to a gene: 3. The CDR3 runs to 14 residues. CDR1 is MNHEY, CDR2 SMNVEV, per germline (reference sequence). The CDR3 loop is CASAGTSGSYEQYF. In DNA form, the CDR3 reads TGTGCCAGCGCCGGGACTAGCGGCTCCTACGAGCAGTACTTC.

This clone came up a few times. The CDR3 is CASSADRDRAKDGYTF. The DNA for the CDR3 is TGTGCCAGCAGCGCTGACCGGGACAGGGCAAAGGATGGCTACACCTTC. This rearrangement joins TRBV5-8 to TRBJ1-2; 9 bases align to TRBD1. Germline V gene sequence: CDR1 SGHTS, CDR2 YDEGEE. The V and J ends lost 4 bases and 6 bases, in that order; junction bases with no gene match: 13. There are 16 residues in the CDR3. Filled out from reference TRBV5-8 and TRBJ1-2, the complete variable domain reads EAGVTQSPTHLIKTRGQQATLRCSPISGHTSVYWYQQALGLGLQFLLWYDEGEERNRGNFPPRFSGRQFPNYSSELNVNALELEDSALYLCASSADRDRAKDGYTFGSGTRLTVV.

The chain links TRBV7-6 to TRBJ2-3, with D tentatively TRBD2 (5 bases). Trimming stripped 5 bases from V and 1 base from J, with 10 bases between. This CDR3 is built from 14 residues. The germline V gene has CDR1 SGHVS and CDR2 FNYEAQ. As DNA, the CDR3 is TGTGCCAGCAGCGTCAATAGCGGCACAGATACGCAGTATTTT. It encodes CASSVNSGTDTQYF. Full variable domain (remainder filled in from reference TRBV7-6 and TRBJ2-3): GAGVSQSPRYKVTKRGQDVALRCDPISGHVSLYWYRQALGQGPEFLTYFNYEAQQDKSGLPNDRFSAERPEGSISTLTIQRTEQRDSAMYRCASSVNSGTDTQYFGPGTRLTVL.

This clone occurred once. A read error may produce the germline difference seen at one junction end. The J gene is TRBJ2-1, the V gene TRBV7-7; D call uncertain. Per the germline V gene, CDR1 is SSHAT and CDR2 is FNYEAQ (reference sequence). The CDR3 has 15 amino acids. This CDR3 is CASSPLSSSYNEQFF. The DNA for the CDR3 is TGTGCTAGCAGCCCTTTATCGAGCTCCTACAATGAGCAGTTCTTC.

This clone is a singleton in its sample. The V and J genes are TRBV12-5 and TRBJ2-5; perhaps TRBD2 as D (5 bases). CDR1 and CDR2 from the germline V gene are LGHNT and FRNRAP. This CDR3 spans 11 amino acids. Between the trimmed V and J ends, which lost 1 base and 14 bases, there was a span of 11 bases. The CDR3 reads CASGLEGARYF. Written as DNA, the CDR3 is TGTGCTAGTGGTTTGGAGGGAGCCCGCTACTTC. The full variable domain, rest sourced from reference TRBV12-5 and TRBJ2-5, is DARVTQTPRHKVTEMGQEVTMRCQPILGHNTVFWYRQTMMQGLELLAYFRNRAPLDDSGMPKDRFSAEMPDATLATLKIQPSEPRDSAVYFCASGLEGARYFGPGTRLLVL.